A selection of T cell receptor beta chains follows, all from one sample in a study of blood T cell repertoires in COVID-19. Assay used: immunoSEQ multiplex PCR; TCRdb lists only in-frame clones, some missing. The table records fewer than 250,000 clones, approximately 80% of them present only once. The sequenced material came from peripheral blood. These receptors originate from a man aged 25-45 years with active or convalescent COVID-19. Both conserved end residues are part of each CDR3. The D gene is left open where the match is weak. Size is omitted from some rows. Given values are once, few, many or a class for expanded clones.

D: .; J: TRBJ1-2; V: TRBV5-4; size: .; CDR3: CASRGATNYGYTF; DNA: TGTGCCAGCAGGGGGGCCACCAACTATGGCTACACCTTC
D: .; J: TRBJ2-1; V: TRBV4-3; size: .; CDR3: CASSQSRAYNEQFF; DNA: TGCGCCAGCAGCCAGTCGAGGGCCTACAATGAGCAGTTCTTC
D: .; J: TRBJ1-1; V: TRBV10-2; size: .; CDR3: CASSGPGFTEAFF; DNA: TGCGCCAGCAGTGGACCAGGGTTCACTGAAGCTTTCTTT
D: .; J: TRBJ2-7; V: TRBV4-1; size: .; CDR3: CASSQTGFYEQYF; DNA: TGCGCCAGCAGCCAAACAGGGTTCTACGAGCAGTACTTC
D: TRBD1; J: TRBJ2-5; V: TRBV24-1; size: .; CDR3: CATSDLVAGGLETQYF; DNA: TGTGCCACCAGTGATTTGGTAGCAGGGGGCTTAGAGACCCAGTACTTC
D: TRBD1; J: TRBJ1-4; V: TRBV28; size: few; CDR3: CASALGGQGGKKLFF; DNA: TGTGCCAGCGCCCTAGGGGGACAGGGAGGGAAAAAACTGTTTTTT
D: .; J: TRBJ1-2; V: TRBV4-2; size: .; CDR3: CASSQERIHGYTF; DNA: TGTGCCAGCAGCCAAGAGAGAATCCATGGCTACACCTTC
D: .; J: TRBJ1-1; V: TRBV15; size: .; CDR3: CATSPAVGGNTEAFF; DNA: TGTGCCACCAGCCCAGCGGTCGGTGGGAACACTGAAGCTTTCTTT
D: TRBD2; J: TRBJ2-3; V: TRBV4-1; size: .; CDR3: CASSQVPGLAVDTQYF; DNA: TGCGCCAGCAGCCAAGTTCCGGGACTAGCGGTAGATACGCAGTATTTT
D: TRBD1; J: TRBJ1-2; V: TRBV3-1/TRBV3-2; size: .; CDR3: CASSLSQGYGYTF; DNA: TGTGCCAGCAGCCTTTCACAGGGGTATGGCTACACCTTC
D: .; J: TRBJ1-2; V: TRBV7-2; size: .; CDR3: CASSLQGNYGYTF; DNA: TGTGCCAGCAGCTTACAGGGGAACTATGGCTACACCTTC
D: TRBD2; J: TRBJ2-1; V: TRBV11-2; size: .; CDR3: CASSLDAGGGNEQFF; DNA: TGTGCCAGCAGCTTAGACGCGGGAGGTGGGAATGAGCAGTTCTTC
D: .; J: TRBJ2-2; V: TRBV12-3/TRBV12-4; size: .; CDR3: CASSFRDTGELFF; DNA: TGTGCCAGCAGTTTTCGGGACACCGGGGAGCTGTTTTTT
D: .; J: TRBJ1-2; V: TRBV7-6; size: .; CDR3: CASSSDRYYGYTF; DNA: TGTGCCAGCAGCTCCGACAGGTACTATGGCTACACCTTC
D: .; J: TRBJ1-1; V: TRBV2; size: .; CDR3: CASSELARAPF; DNA: TGTGCCAGCAGTGAATTGGCCAGGGCCCCTTTT
D: .; J: TRBJ1-1; V: TRBV28; size: .; CDR3: CASSLWSGNTEAFF; DNA: TGTGCCAGCAGTTTATGGTCAGGGAACACTGAAGCTTTCTTT
D: .; J: TRBJ1-1; V: TRBV6-5; size: .; CDR3: CASSYSIAGTTEAFF; DNA: TGTGCCAGCAGTTACTCGATTGCAGGAACGACTGAAGCTTTCTTT